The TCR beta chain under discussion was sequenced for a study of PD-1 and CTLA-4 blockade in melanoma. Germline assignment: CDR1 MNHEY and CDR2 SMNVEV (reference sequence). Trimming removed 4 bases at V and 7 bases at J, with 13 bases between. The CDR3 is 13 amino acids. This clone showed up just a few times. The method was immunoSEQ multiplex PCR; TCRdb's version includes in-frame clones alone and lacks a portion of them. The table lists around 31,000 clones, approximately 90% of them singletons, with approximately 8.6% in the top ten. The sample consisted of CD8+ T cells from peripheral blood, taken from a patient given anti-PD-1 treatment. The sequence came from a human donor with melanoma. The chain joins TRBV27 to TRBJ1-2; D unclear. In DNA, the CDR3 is TGTGCCAGCAGTTCGTCCCTTAGAGTTGGCTACACCTTC. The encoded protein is CASSSSLRVGYTF.